The 21 T cell receptor beta chains below all came from one sample that was sequenced in a study of blood T cell repertoires in COVID-19. The protocol was immunoSEQ multiplex PCR, while the TCRdb copy is restricted to in-frame clones and leaves out a portion. The sample has some 39,000 clones, more than 80% seen once; the top ten hold about 4%. Sequencing used peripheral blood. The receptors originated from a man aged 60 to 69 with acute or convalescent COVID-19.

This sequence joins TRBV28 and TRBJ2-4; 8 nucleotides line up with TRBD2. The CDR3 length is 13 residues. Germline CDR1 reads MDHEN; CDR2 reads SYDVKM. Germline trimming cut 5 bases from V and 10 bases from J; bases unmatched to any gene: 7. This CDR3 reads CASSRRLALIQYF. DNA for the CDR3: TGTGCCAGCAGTCGGCGACTAGCGCTTATTCAGTACTTC.

The CDR3, as DNA: TGTGCCTGGAGTGGTTTATATGGCTACACCTTC. It specifies CAWSGLYGYTF. The V call is TRBV30, the J call TRBJ1-2, with D hard to call. The CDR3 is 11 residues long. Germline V gives CDR1 GTSNPN, CDR2 SVGIG (reference sequence). V lost 1 base and J 5 bases, leaving 5 bases between the germline ends.

This clone appeared once. The gene calls are TRBV6-2 or TRBV6-3 and TRBJ2-7; D is ambiguous. Trimming left V 0 bases short and J 0 bases short, with 6 bases between. CDR3 length: 14 amino acids. CDR1 and CDR2 (germline): MNHEY, SVGEGT. The CDR3 sequence: CASSYSASSYEQYF. The CDR3 nucleotides read TGTGCCAGCAGTTACTCCGCCAGCTCCTACGAGCAGTACTTC.

The genes are TRBV4-2 and TRBJ1-3; D is ambiguous. CDR1 is LGHNA, CDR2 YNFKEQ, per germline. The germline V and J ends were trimmed by 0 bases and 0 bases, with 6 bases remaining between them. The CDR3 has 15 residues. This CDR3 reads CASSQEEGSGNTIYF. As DNA, the CDR3 is TGTGCCAGCAGCCAAGAAGAGGGCTCTGGAAACACCATATATTTT.

This clone was seen once. J is TRBJ1-1 and V is TRBV3-1 (or the pseudogene TRBV3-2); perhaps TRBD1 as D (6 bases). The CDR3 is made up of 15 amino acids. Trimming stripped 1 base from V and 0 bases from J, with 9 bases between. Germline values: CDR1 LGHDT, CDR2 YNNKEL (reference sequence). CDR3 sequence: CASSQGGQLNTEAFF. The CDR3 DNA sequence: TGTGCCAGCAGCCAAGGAGGACAGTTGAACACTGAAGCTTTCTTT.

The chain combines TRBV30 with TRBJ1-6; no firm D call. V lost 8 bases, J lost 4 bases, and 12 bases lay in between. This CDR3 is 13 amino acids long. The germline V gene encodes CDR1 GTSNPN and CDR2 SVGIG (reference sequence). The CDR3 coding sequence is TGTGCCGCTAATGGGGAGTATAATTCACCCCTCCACTTT. Translated, it gives CAANGEYNSPLHF.

The chain links TRBV27 to TRBJ2-1; 9 nucleotides line up with TRBD2. The CDR3 is 15 amino acids. Germline V gene lookup returns CDR1 MNHEY and CDR2 SMNVEV (reference sequence). With 2 bases clipped from V and 8 bases from J, the junction kept 7 bases outside the gene matches. CDR3 DNA: TGTGCCAGCAGTTTACTAGCGGGATGGTCCTATGAGCAGTTCTTC. Translated: CASSLLAGWSYEQFF.

This clone was seen only once. The chain is built from TRBV15 and TRBJ2-7, with TRBD2 matching over 8 bases. The CDR3 has 14 amino acids. After removal of 5 bases from V and 5 bases from J, the junction contained 8 bases not matched to a gene. Germline CDR1 and CDR2: LNHNV and YYDKDF (reference sequence). The CDR3 bases are TGTGCCACCAGCCTCGGGGGGGCCATCGACGAGCAGTACTTC. Translating gives CATSLGGAIDEQYF.

The chain carries TRBV7-9 and TRBJ2-2, with D tentatively TRBD1 (8 bases). The germline V gene encodes CDR1 SEHNR and CDR2 FQNEAQ (reference sequence). Trimming took off 5 bases at V and 6 bases at J, with 16 bases between the two ends. This CDR3 comprises 15 residues. In DNA, the CDR3 is TGTGCCAGCAGCAGCGGGACAGGTTTGGCCGGGGAGCTGTTTTTT. It encodes CASSSGTGLAGELFF.

J is TRBJ1-6 and V is TRBV28, with D maybe TRBD1 (5 bases). The germline CDR1 and CDR2 sequences are MDHEN and SYDVKM. The CDR3 runs 15 residues. Trimming stripped 7 bases from V and 7 bases from J, with 17 bases between. The CDR3 reads CASTLSGGGNSPLHF. The CDR3 DNA is TGTGCCAGCACCCTAAGTGGGGGGGGAAATTCACCCCTCCACTTT. Looking up the rest from reference TRBV28 and TRBJ1-6 gives the full variable domain: DVKVTQSSRYLVKRTGEKVFLECVQDMDHENMFWYRQDPGLGLRLIYFSYDVKMKEKGDIPEGYSVSREKKERFSLILESASTNQTSMYLCASTLSGGGNSPLHFGNGTRLTVT.

This chain links TRBV7-3 with TRBJ2-1; D is ambiguous. Trimming left V 2 bases short and J 6 bases short, with 8 bases between. Per germline, CDR1 SGHTA and CDR2 FQGTGA. The CDR3 is made up of 13 amino acids. The CDR3 coding sequence is TGTGCCAGCAGCTTAGCGTCGGGCAATGAGCAGTTCTTC. Residues: CASSLASGNEQFF.

This rearrangement joins TRBV29-1 to TRBJ2-3, with TRBD2 identical over 9 bases. The length of the CDR3 is 15 residues. Germline CDR1 is SQVTM and CDR2 is ANQGSEA. J gave up 4 bases and V 4 bases, and 9 bases lay outside the gene matches. DNA for the CDR3: TGCAGCGTTGGAGGTAGCGGGAGTGGGGCAGATACGCAGTATTTT. Translated, it gives CSVGGSGSGADTQYF.

The gene calls are TRBV6-5 and TRBJ1-1, with D hard to call. The CDR3 loop spans 14 amino acids. The germline V gene encodes CDR1 MNHEY and CDR2 SVGAGI. V was trimmed by 7 bases and J by 2 bases, leaving 14 bases between them. CDR3 sequence: CASTYNRGNTEAFF. In DNA form, the CDR3 reads TGTGCCAGCACCTATAACCGGGGAAACACTGAAGCTTTCTTT.

J is TRBJ2-3 and V is TRBV9; TRBD2 might be the D (6 bases). The CDR3 runs 14 residues. Germline V CDR1 and CDR2: SGDLS, YYNGEE. V was cut by 4 bases and J by 4 bases, with 13 bases left in between. CDR3: CASSSRGFADTQYF. In nucleotides, the CDR3 is TGTGCCAGCAGCTCCCGGGGGTTCGCAGATACGCAGTATTTT.

V is TRBV6-6 and J is TRBJ1-5; D call uncertain. Germline CDR1 reads MNHNY; CDR2 reads SVGAGI (reference sequence). V shed 10 bases and J shed 6 bases, with 16 bases lying between them. The CDR3 contains 13 residues. The CDR3 sequence: CATAPNTIQPQHF. In nucleotides, the CDR3 is TGTGCCACCGCCCCTAATACGATTCAGCCCCAGCATTTT.

The chain recombines TRBV5-5 with TRBJ2-6; TRBD1 agrees at 9 bases. V lost 1 base, J lost 2 bases, and 10 bases stayed unmatched. Germline values: CDR1 SGHKS, CDR2 YYEKEE (reference sequence). The CDR3 is made up of 19 amino acids. Here the CDR3 reads CASSLRPGQGKAGANVLTF. As DNA, the CDR3 is TGTGCCAGCAGCTTGAGACCGGGACAGGGAAAGGCTGGGGCCAACGTCCTGACTTTC.

The chain couples TRBV6-5 to TRBJ1-5; TRBD1 is a possible D gene (5 bases). V lost 6 bases and J lost 7, with 10 bases in between. Germline V gene data show CDR1 as MNHEY and CDR2 as SVGAGI. The CDR3 is 12 amino acids. The CDR3 sequence is CASRGAGQPQHF. The CDR3 DNA is TGTGCCAGCAGAGGGGCTGGGCAGCCCCAGCATTTT.

This chain joins TRBV3-1 (or the pseudogene TRBV3-2) and TRBJ2-5, with no clear D. Trimming removed 1 base at V and 3 bases at J, with 3 bases between. This CDR3 contains 12 residues. Germline CDR1 LGHDT, CDR2 YNNKEL (reference sequence). The CDR3: CASSQAEETQYF. The CDR3 DNA reads TGTGCCAGCAGCCAAGCGGAAGAGACCCAGTACTTC.

The V and J genes are TRBV5-4 and TRBJ1-1; 7 positions match TRBD1. Germline CDR1 is SGHNT and CDR2 is YYREEE (reference sequence). The CDR3 has 14 residues. The ends lost 2 bases at V and 5 bases at J; junction bases unmatched: 6. In nucleotides, the CDR3 is TGTGCCAGCAGCTTAGGACAGGACTTGACTGAAGCTTTCTTT. Translating gives CASSLGQDLTEAFF.

This clone has a single count. CDR3 coding DNA: TGTGCCAGCAGCTCCTGGACTAGCGGGGGCTACAATGAGCAGTTCTTC. Translating it yields CASSSWTSGGYNEQFF. The rearrangement uses TRBV11-2 and TRBJ2-1; 13 bases are a match to TRBD2. In germline, CDR1 is SGHAT, CDR2 FQNNGV. This CDR3 spans 16 amino acids. V was clipped by 4 bases and J by 3 bases; unmatched bases: 3.

This clone was seen just once. The V and J genes are TRBV18 and TRBJ1-2; possible D gene TRBD1, 5 bases. Germline CDR1 and CDR2: KGHSH and LQKENI. V was shortened by 2 bases and J by 6 bases, with 19 bases between the two germline ends. CDR3 length equals 16 residues. CDR3: CASSPRHPTDKNGYTF. CDR3 in DNA: TGTGCCAGCTCACCAAGGCACCCGACAGATAAGAATGGCTACACCTTC.